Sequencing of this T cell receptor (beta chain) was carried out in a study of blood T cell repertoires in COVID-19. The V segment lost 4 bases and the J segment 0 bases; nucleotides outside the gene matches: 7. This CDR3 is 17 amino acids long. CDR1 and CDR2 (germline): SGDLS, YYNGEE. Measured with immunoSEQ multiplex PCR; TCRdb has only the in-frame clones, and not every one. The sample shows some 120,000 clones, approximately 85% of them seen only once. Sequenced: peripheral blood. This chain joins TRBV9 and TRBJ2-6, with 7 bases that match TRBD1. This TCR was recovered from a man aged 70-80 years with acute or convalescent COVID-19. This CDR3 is CASSKGQEPSGANVLTF. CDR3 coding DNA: TGTGCCAGCAGCAAAGGACAGGAACCCTCTGGGGCCAACGTCCTGACTTTC.